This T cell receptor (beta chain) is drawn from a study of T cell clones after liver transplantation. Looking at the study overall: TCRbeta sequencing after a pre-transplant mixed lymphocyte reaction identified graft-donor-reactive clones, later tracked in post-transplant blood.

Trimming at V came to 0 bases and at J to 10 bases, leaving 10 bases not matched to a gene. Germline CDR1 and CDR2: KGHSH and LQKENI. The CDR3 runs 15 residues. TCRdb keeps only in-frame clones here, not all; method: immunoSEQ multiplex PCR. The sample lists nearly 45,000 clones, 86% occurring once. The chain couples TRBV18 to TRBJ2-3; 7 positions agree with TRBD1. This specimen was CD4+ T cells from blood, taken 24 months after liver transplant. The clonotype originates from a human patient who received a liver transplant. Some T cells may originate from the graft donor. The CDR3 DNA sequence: TGTGCCAGCTCACCACCGGGACGGACAGGCATCGCGCAGTATTTT. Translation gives CASSPPGRTGIAQYF.